This entry lists 21 T cell receptor beta chains sequenced from one sample in a study of control samples from healthy donors and cancer patients. Only in-frame clones appear in the TCRdb table, and some are missing; sequencing was by immunoSEQ multiplex PCR. Of roughly 170,000 clones in the sample, approximately 94% were seen once. The sequenced sample consisted of blood. The receptors derive from a woman between 18 and 29 years old in good health.

The CDR3 sequence is CASSERGYGYTF. CDR3 bases: TGTGCCAGCAGTGAAAGAGGCTATGGCTACACCTTC. The rearrangement joins TRBV6-1 to TRBJ1-2; no reliable D call. Per the germline V gene, CDR1 is MNHNS and CDR2 is SASEGT. The CDR3 runs to 12 residues. With 2 bases removed from V and 4 bases from J, the gap between germline ends came to 5 bases.

The rearrangement links TRBV5-6 to TRBJ2-7; TRBD2 matches 7 bases. Germline V CDR1 and CDR2: SGHDT, YYEEEE. This CDR3 region has 16 residues. The V gene end was trimmed by 0 bases and the J gene end by 2 bases; junction bases not matched to a gene: 8. The chain's CDR3 is CASSLASSGNTYEQYF. The CDR3 nucleotides are TGTGCCAGCAGCTTGGCTTCTAGCGGAAATACCTACGAGCAGTACTTC.

This chain joins TRBV19 and TRBJ1-6; D remains unclear. The CDR3 contains 14 residues. The V end lost 3 bases, the J end lost 5 bases, and 8 bases lay between the germline ends. The germline gives CDR1 LNHDA, CDR2 SQIVND (reference sequence). The CDR3 DNA sequence: TGTGCCAGTAGTATGACGGTTAATAATTCACCCCTCCACTTT. Residues: CASSMTVNNSPLHF. Full variable domain (missing parts from reference TRBV19 and TRBJ1-6): DGGITQSPKYLFRKEGQNVTLSCEQNLNHDAMYWYRQDPGQGLRLIYYSQIVNDFQKGDIAEGYSVSREKKESFPLTVTSAQKNPTAFYLCASSMTVNNSPLHFGNGTRLTVT.

J is TRBJ2-2 and V is TRBV4-3, with D possibly TRBD1 on 7 matching bases. V was cut by 4 bases and J by 5 bases, with 14 bases left in between. The CDR3 runs to 15 residues. Germline CDR1 LGHNA, CDR2 YSLEER. In nucleotides, the CDR3 is TGCGCCAGCAGCCCCCAGGGGGGAATGACCGGGGAGCTGTTTTTT. Protein sequence: CASSPQGGMTGELFF.

The rearrangement uses TRBV24-1 and TRBJ2-3; D unresolved. Germline loops: CDR1 KGHDR, CDR2 SFDVKD. The CDR3 covers 17 residues. Trimming left V 1 base short and J 1 base short, with 14 bases between. The CDR3 nucleotides are TGTGCCACCAGTGATTTTGGAGAACTCCCCGGCACAGATACGCAGTATTTT. Its protein product is CATSDFGELPGTDTQYF.

V usage is TRBV6-5 and J usage is TRBJ2-5; D is undetermined. The CDR3 is 12 amino acids. CDR1 MNHEY and CDR2 SVGAGI come from the germline V gene. Deletions cut 7 bases from V and 5 bases from J, with 11 bases between. The DNA of the CDR3 is TGTGCCAGCACCATCACGAGGGAGACCCAGTACTTC. Translating gives CASTITRETQYF.

This rearrangement joins TRBV28 to TRBJ1-3, with D maybe TRBD1 (6 bases). CDR1 and CDR2 from the germline V gene are MDHEN and SYDVKM. Trimming took off 5 bases at V and 0 bases at J, with 14 bases between the two ends. CDR3 size: 16 residues. DNA of the CDR3: TGTGCCAGCAGTGCACCGGGACATCGCTCTGGAAACACCATATATTTT. Translation: CASSAPGHRSGNTIYF.

The chain employs TRBV28 and TRBJ1-2; D perhaps matches TRBD1 (5 bases). This CDR3 spans 13 amino acids. V lost 3 bases and J 8 bases, leaving 13 bases between the germline ends. Germline CDR1 is MDHEN and CDR2 is SYDVKM. Here the CDR3 DNA reads TGTGCCAGCAGTTTGGGTGGGGCCGGCGGCTACACCTTC. This codes for CASSLGGAGGYTF.

The genes are TRBV9 and TRBJ2-7, with 7 bases fitting TRBD2. Looked up from germline, CDR1 is SGDLS and CDR2 is YYNGEE. V shed 4 bases, J shed 0 bases, and the junction held 13 bases outside the gene matches. The CDR3 is made up of 17 amino acids. This CDR3 reads CASSPASGDVSSYEQYF. The DNA for the CDR3 is TGTGCCAGCAGCCCCGCTAGCGGAGATGTTAGCTCCTACGAGCAGTACTTC.

This chain uses TRBV27 with TRBJ1-2; the D is unclear. The CDR3 length is 13 residues. Germline CDR1 reads MNHEY; CDR2 reads SMNVEV (reference sequence). The V and J ends lost 1 base and 1 base respectively, with 4 bases between them. The CDR3 protein is CASSLLGNYGYTF. In DNA form, the CDR3 reads TGTGCCAGCAGTTTATTGGGTAACTATGGCTACACCTTC.

The chain carries TRBV3-1 (or the pseudogene TRBV3-2) and TRBJ2-5, with 11 bases aligning to TRBD2. This CDR3 has 23 amino acids. The germline gives CDR1 LGHDT, CDR2 YNNKEL (reference sequence). The trim removed 0 bases at V and 4 bases at J, leaving 25 bases unmatched. CDR3 sequence (DNA): TGTGCCAGCAGCCAAGATCTGCTAGCGGGAGGCCTGGTGGCGGTTGGATGGAGAGAGACCCAGTACTTC. It is translated as CASSQDLLAGGLVAVGWRETQYF.

The chain uses TRBV7-2 and TRBJ2-7, with 7 bases aligning to TRBD2. With V trimmed by 4 bases and J by 3 bases, 9 bases remained unmatched. Germline CDR1 reads SGHTA; CDR2 reads FQGNSA. The CDR3 is made up of 15 amino acids. This CDR3 is CASSSPTGRRYEQYF. Here the CDR3 DNA reads TGTGCCAGCAGCTCGCCAACCGGGAGGCGCTACGAGCAGTACTTC.

The CDR3 sequence is CASSLPTDREKLFF. CDR3 DNA sequence: TGCGCCAGCAGCCTCCCTACGGACCGTGAAAAACTGTTTTTT. The gene calls are TRBV4-1 and TRBJ1-4; D is undetermined. The V end was cut by 4 bases, the J end by 7 bases, with 13 bases between. The CDR3 runs to 14 residues. CDR1 MGHRA and CDR2 YSYEKL come from the germline V gene.

V and J are TRBV6-5 and TRBJ2-5; D tentatively fits TRBD1 or TRBD2 (6 bases each). Germline V gives CDR1 MNHEY, CDR2 SVGAGI. The germline V and J ends were trimmed by 2 bases and 4 bases, with 14 bases remaining between them. The CDR3 covers 15 residues. The CDR3 loop reads CASSYSFRGRETQYF. The CDR3 coding sequence is TGTGCCAGCAGTTACAGTTTCCGGGGGCGAGAGACCCAGTACTTC.

This sequence joins TRBV9 and TRBJ1-3; D unclear. From germline, CDR1 is SGDLS and CDR2 YYNGEE. This CDR3 is built from 17 residues. V was cut by 0 bases and J by 3 bases, with 16 bases left in between. The CDR3 loop is CASSVGRNTVGGNTIYF. CDR3 DNA sequence: TGTGCCAGCAGCGTAGGGAGGAACACAGTGGGTGGAAACACCATATATTTT.

The V and J genes are TRBV28 and TRBJ1-5, with D possibly TRBD1 on 5 matching bases. In germline, CDR1 is MDHEN, CDR2 SYDVKM. Between the trimmed V and J ends, which lost 3 bases and 4 bases, there was a span of 10 bases. This CDR3 contains 14 residues. CDR3 region: CASSFWGGNQPQHF. In DNA form, the CDR3 reads TGTGCCAGCAGTTTTTGGGGGGGAAATCAGCCCCAGCATTTT.

The chain has TRBV19 and TRBJ1-1; TRBD1 matches 8 bases. The V gene end was trimmed by 3 bases and the J gene end by 5 bases; junction bases not matched to a gene: 2. The CDR3 covers 13 residues. Germline CDR1 is LNHDA and CDR2 is SQIVND (reference sequence). The CDR3 sequence: CASSIRQGTEAFF. The CDR3 DNA follows: TGTGCCAGTAGTATCCGACAGGGGACTGAAGCTTTCTTT.

The chain recombines TRBV6-2 or TRBV6-3 with TRBJ1-1, with no clear D. Per germline, CDR1 MNHEY and CDR2 SVGEGT. This CDR3 contains 12 residues. Trimming removed 6 bases from V and 6 bases from J, with 11 bases in between. CDR3 sequence reads: CASSSRLSEAFF. The CDR3 DNA sequence: TGTGCCAGCAGCTCCCGGCTCTCTGAAGCTTTCTTT.

The V call is TRBV5-1, the J call TRBJ2-2, with 9 bases matching TRBD2. This CDR3 has 17 residues. Germline CDR1 SGHRS, CDR2 YFSETQ. The trim removed 4 bases at V and 4 bases at J, leaving 11 bases unmatched. DNA of the CDR3: TGCGCCAGCAGCCCCCGGGGAGCGGGAGGCCTCACCGGGGAGCTGTTTTTT. Translated, it gives CASSPRGAGGLTGELFF.

V is TRBV7-9 and J is TRBJ2-7; TRBD1 aligns across 9 bases. The CDR3 covers 14 residues. Germline values: CDR1 SEHNR, CDR2 FQNEAQ (reference sequence). The junction had 9 bases not matched to a gene; V was cut back by 8 bases and J by 4 bases. For the CDR3, the DNA is TGTGCCAGCGCCTCGGACAGGGGATTTTACGAGCAGTACTTC. Its translation: CASASDRGFYEQYF.

A remark on this clone: An end of the junction differs from the germline gene, which may be a read error. The CDR3 bases are TGTACCAGCAACTATCGGGGAGCTTCCCCTGGTGGCTACACCTTC. The encoded protein is CTSNYRGASPGGYTF. The chain links TRBV27 to TRBJ1-2; D gene ambiguous. Germline CDR1 and CDR2: MNHEY and SMNVEV (reference sequence). The CDR3 runs 15 residues.